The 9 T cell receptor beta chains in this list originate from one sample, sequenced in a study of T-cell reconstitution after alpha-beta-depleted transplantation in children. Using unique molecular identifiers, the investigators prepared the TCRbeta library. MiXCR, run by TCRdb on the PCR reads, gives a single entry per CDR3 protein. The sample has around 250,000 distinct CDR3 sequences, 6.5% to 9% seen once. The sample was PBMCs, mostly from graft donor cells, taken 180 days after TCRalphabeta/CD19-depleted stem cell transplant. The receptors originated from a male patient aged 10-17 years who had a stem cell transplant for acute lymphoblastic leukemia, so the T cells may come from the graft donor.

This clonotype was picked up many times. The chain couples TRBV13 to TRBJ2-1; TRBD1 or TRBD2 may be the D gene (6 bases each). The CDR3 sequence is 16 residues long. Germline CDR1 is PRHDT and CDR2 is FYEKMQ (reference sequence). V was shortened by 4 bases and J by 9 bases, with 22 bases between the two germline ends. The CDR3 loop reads CASSSTTRGSRSEQFF. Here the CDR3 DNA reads TGTGCCAGCAGCTCAACGACTAGGGGGTCGAGGAGTGAGCAGTTCTTC.

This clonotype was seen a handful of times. CDR3 protein: CSASGQYTGELFF. As DNA, the CDR3 is TGCAGTGCTAGCGGTCAATACACCGGGGAGCTGTTTTTT. The chain combines TRBV20-1 with TRBJ2-2; D gene uncertain. V lost 3 bases and J 3 bases, leaving 8 bases between the germline ends. The length of the CDR3 is 13 residues. The germline V gene has CDR1 DFQATT and CDR2 SNEGSKA (reference sequence).

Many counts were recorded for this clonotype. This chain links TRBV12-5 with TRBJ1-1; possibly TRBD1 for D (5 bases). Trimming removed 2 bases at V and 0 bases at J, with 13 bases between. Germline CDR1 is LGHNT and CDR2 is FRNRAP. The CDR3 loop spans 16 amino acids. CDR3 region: CASGLLAGRMNTEAFF. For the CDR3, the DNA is TGTGCTAGTGGTTTGTTGGCAGGGAGAATGAACACTGAAGCTTTCTTT.

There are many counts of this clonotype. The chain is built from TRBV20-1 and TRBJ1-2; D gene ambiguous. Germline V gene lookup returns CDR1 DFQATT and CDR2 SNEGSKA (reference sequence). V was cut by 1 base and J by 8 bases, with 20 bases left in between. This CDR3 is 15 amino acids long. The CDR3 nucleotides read TGCAGTGCTAGAGTCGCGGCGAGGGTAAAATTCGGCTACACCTTC. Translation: CSARVAARVKFGYTF.

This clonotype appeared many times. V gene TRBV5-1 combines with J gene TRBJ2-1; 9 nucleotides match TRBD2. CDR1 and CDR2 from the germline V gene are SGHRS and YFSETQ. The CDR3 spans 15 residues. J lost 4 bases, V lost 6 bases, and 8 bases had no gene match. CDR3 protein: CASTLGTSPYNEQFF. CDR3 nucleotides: TGCGCCAGCACCTTAGGGACTAGCCCTTACAATGAGCAGTTCTTC.

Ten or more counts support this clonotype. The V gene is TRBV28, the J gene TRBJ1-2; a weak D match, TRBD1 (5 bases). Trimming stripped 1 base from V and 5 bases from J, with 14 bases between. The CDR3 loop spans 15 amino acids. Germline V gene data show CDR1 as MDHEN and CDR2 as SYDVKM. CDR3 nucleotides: TGTGCCAGCAGTTTATACCTTAGGGGCAGTTATGGCTACACCTTC. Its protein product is CASSLYLRGSYGYTF.

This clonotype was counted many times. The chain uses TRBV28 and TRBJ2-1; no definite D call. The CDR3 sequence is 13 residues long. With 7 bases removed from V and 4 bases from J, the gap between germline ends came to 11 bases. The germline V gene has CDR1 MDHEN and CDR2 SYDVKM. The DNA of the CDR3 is TGTGCCAGCACCCACGCGAGTTACAATGAGCAGTTCTTC. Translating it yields CASTHASYNEQFF.

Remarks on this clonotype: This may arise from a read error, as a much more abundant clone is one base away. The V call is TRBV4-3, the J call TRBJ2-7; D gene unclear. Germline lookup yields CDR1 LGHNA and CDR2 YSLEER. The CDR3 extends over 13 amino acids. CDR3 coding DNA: TGCGCCAGCAGACAAGCTGAAGGGTACGAGCAGTACTTC. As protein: CASRQAEGYEQYF.

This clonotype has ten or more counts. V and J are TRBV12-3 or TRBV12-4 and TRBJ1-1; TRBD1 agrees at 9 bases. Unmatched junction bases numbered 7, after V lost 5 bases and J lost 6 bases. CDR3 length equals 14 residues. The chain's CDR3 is CASSAQQGAAEAFF. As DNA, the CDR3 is TGTGCCAGCAGTGCCCAACAGGGGGCCGCTGAAGCTTTCTTT.